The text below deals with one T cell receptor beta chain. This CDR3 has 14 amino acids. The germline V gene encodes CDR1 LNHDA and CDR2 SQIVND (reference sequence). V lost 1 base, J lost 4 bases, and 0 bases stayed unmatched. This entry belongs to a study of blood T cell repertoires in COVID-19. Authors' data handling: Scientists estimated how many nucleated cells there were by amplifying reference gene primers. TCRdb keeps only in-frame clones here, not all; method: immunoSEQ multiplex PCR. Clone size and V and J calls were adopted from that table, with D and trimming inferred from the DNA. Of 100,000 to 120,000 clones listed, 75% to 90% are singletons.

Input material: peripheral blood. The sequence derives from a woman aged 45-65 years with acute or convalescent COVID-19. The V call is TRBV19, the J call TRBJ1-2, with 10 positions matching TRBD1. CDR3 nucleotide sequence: TGTGCCAGTAGTATAGGGGACAGGGGCTATGGCTACACCTTC. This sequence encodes CASSIGDRGYGYTF.